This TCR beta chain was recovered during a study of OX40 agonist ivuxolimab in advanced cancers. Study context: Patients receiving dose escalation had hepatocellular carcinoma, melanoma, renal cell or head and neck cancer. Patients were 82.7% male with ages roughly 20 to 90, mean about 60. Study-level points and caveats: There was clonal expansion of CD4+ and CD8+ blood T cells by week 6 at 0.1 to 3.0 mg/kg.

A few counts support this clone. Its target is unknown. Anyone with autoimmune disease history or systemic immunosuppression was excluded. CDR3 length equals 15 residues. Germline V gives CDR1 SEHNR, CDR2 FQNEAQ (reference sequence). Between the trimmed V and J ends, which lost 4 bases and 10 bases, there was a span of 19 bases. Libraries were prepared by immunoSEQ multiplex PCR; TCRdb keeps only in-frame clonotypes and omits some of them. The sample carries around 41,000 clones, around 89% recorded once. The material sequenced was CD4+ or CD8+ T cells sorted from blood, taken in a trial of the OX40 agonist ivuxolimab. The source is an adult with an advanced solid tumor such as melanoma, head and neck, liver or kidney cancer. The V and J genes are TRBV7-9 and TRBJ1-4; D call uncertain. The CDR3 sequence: CASSSLFAGEGKLFF. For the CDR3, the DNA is TGTGCCAGCAGCTCACTTTTCGCCGGGGAGGGAAAACTGTTTTTT.